What follows is one T cell receptor (beta chain) and its context. Some clones are missing from TCRdb's copy, which holds only in-frame ones; the method was immunoSEQ multiplex PCR. The sample includes under 2,500,000 clones, around 95% of them seen just once. The CDR3 has 12 residues. V dropped 10 bases and J dropped 2 bases, with 11 bases sitting between them. The V gene's germline CDR1 is ENHRY and CDR2 SYGVKD. This entry comes from a study of shared clonotypes between healthy human individuals. For the study at large: The study enrolled two women and a few men aged 18 to 49.

The rearrangement uses TRBV10-3 and TRBJ1-1, with D perhaps matching TRBD1 (5 bases). The material sequenced was naive CD4+ T cells sorted from blood. As for subset: CD45RA+ positively selected. The source of this sequence is a man aged 18 to 30 in good health. CDR3 bases: TGTGCCACGTCAGGGCCTAACACTGAAGCTTTCTTT. Translating it yields CATSGPNTEAFF.